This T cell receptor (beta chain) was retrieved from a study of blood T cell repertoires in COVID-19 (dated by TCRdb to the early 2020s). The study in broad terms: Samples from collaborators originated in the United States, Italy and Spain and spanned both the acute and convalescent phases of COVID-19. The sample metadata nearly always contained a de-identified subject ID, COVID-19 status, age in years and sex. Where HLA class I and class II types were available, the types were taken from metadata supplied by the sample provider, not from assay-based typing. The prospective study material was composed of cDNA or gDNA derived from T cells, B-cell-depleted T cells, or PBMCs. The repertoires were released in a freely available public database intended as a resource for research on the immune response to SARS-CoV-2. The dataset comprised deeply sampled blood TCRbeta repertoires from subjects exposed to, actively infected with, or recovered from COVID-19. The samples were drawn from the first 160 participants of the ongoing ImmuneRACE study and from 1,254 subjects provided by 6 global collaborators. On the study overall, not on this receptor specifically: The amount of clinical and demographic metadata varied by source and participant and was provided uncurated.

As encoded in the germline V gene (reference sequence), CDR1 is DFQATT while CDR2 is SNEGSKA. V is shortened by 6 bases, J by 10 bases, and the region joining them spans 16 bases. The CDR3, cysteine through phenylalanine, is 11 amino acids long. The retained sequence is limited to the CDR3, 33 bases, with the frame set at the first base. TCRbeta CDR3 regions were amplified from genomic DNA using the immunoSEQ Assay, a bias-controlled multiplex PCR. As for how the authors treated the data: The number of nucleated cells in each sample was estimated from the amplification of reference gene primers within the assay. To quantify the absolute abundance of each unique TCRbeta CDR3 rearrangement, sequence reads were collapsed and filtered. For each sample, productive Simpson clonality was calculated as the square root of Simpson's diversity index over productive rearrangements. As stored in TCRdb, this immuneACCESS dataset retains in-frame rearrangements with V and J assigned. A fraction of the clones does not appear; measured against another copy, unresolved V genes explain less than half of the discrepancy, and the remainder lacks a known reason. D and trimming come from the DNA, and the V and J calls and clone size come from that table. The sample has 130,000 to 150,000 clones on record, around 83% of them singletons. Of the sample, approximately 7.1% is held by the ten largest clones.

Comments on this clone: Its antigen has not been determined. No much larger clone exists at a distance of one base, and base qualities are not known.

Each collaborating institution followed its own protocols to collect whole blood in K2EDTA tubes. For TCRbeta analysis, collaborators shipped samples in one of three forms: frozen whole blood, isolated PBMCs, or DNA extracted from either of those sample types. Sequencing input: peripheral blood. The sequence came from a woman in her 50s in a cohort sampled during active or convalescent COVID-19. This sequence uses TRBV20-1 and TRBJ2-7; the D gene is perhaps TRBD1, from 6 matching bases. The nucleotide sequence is TGCAGTGCCAACTCCGGGACACCCCAGTACTTC. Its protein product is CSANSGTPQYF.